These T cell receptor beta chains were read from a single sample in a study of blood T cell repertoires in COVID-19. Sequencing used immunoSEQ multiplex PCR; TCRdb keeps in-frame clones, though not all of them. In the table there are about 36,000 clones, roughly 89% of which are singletons. Specimen: peripheral blood. The receptors shown here come from a man in his sixties with active or convalescent COVID-19. Each CDR3 is given without its conserved first and last residue. Each record gives: V gene, J gene, CDR3 protein.

v_gene: TRBV20-1; j_gene: TRBJ2-1; CDR3aa: SASRQDISYNEQF
v_gene: TRBV24-1; j_gene: TRBJ2-3; CDR3aa: ATSDGGDSTDTQY
v_gene: TRBV5-4; j_gene: TRBJ2-5; CDR3aa: ASSLGQGGTSEQETQY
v_gene: TRBV18; j_gene: TRBJ2-7; CDR3aa: ASSPLTGDEQY
v_gene: TRBV28; j_gene: TRBJ2-1; CDR3aa: ASSLAGGSYNEQF
v_gene: TRBV24-1; j_gene: TRBJ2-2; CDR3aa: ATSDPRKNTGELF
v_gene: TRBV2; j_gene: TRBJ1-2; CDR3aa: ASSEAPRRGYT
v_gene: TRBV5-1; j_gene: TRBJ2-5; CDR3aa: ASSPPTARRETQY
v_gene: TRBV7-2; j_gene: TRBJ2-7; CDR3aa: ASSLLGQGDEQY
v_gene: TRBV6-5; j_gene: TRBJ1-1; CDR3aa: ASSYRSSGMNTEAF